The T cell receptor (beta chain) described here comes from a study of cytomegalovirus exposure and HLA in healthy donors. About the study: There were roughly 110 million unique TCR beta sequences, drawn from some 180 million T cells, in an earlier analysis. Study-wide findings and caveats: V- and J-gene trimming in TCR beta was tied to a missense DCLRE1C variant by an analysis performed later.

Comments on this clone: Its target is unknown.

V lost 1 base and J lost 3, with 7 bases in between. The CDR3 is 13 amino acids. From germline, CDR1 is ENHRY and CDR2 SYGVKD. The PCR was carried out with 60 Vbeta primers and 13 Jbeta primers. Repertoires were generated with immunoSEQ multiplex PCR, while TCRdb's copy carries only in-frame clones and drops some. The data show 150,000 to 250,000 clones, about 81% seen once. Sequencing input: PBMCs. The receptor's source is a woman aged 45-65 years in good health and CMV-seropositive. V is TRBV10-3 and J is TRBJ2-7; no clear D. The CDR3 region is CAISEYSGYEQYF. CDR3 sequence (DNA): TGTGCCATCAGTGAGTATTCGGGCTACGAGCAGTACTTC.